The T cell receptor beta chain under discussion was sequenced for a study of T cell responses to AZD1222 COVID-19 vaccine. Comments on this clone: Its antigen is not known.

Only in-frame clones appear in the TCRdb table, and some are missing; sequencing was by immunoSEQ multiplex PCR. The profile shows roughly 150,000 clones, about 91% of them singletons. Study-level findings and limits: Just six people given AZD1222 tested seropositive at baseline. The repertoires were collected only after the peak T cell response. Vaccine-related CD4 TCRs covered spike, predominating at 160-218 and 743-854.

Germline lookup yields CDR1 LNHDA and CDR2 SQIVND (reference sequence). Trimming took 6 bases from V and 7 from J, leaving 13 bases between them. This CDR3 region has 13 residues. This specimen consisted of peripheral blood, obtained on day 0 of AZD1222 vaccination. The origin of this receptor is an adult in good health. This rearrangement joins TRBV19 to TRBJ2-1; D unresolved. The CDR3, as DNA: TGTGCCAGTAGCAACCAGGCCTCAAATGAGCAGTTCTTC. Translation: CASSNQASNEQFF.